These T cell receptor beta chains were read from a single sample in a study of T cell repertoires in ileal Crohn's disease. Data came from immunoSEQ multiplex PCR; TCRdb stores just in-frame clones and leaves some out. The profile shows approximately 11,000 clones, 55% to 75% of them singletons. The specimen sequenced was ileal tissue. The receptors stem from an adult with Crohn's disease. The CDR3 runs from the conserved cysteine through the conserved F or W. D genes are given only for firm matches. Clone size appears in some rows only: once, few, many, or a class for an expanded clone.

d_call | clone_size | j_call | v_call | cdr3_aa | cdr3_nt
. | few | TRBJ2-7 | TRBV5-6 | CASSSGGGSYEQYF | TGTGCCAGCAGTTCTGGCGGAGGTTCCTACGAGCAGTACTTC
. | once | TRBJ2-5 | TRBV28 | CASRLGGERPGETQYF | TGTGCCAGCAGATTAGGAGGGGAAAGGCCGGGGGAGACCCAGTACTTC
TRBD1 | . | TRBJ2-7 | TRBV5-1 | CASSPGGQGSHEQYF | TGCGCCAGCAGCCCTGGGGGACAGGGGTCCCACGAGCAGTACTTC
. | . | TRBJ2-3 | TRBV5-1 | CASSGGTDTARTDTQYF | TGCGCCAGCAGCGGGGGGACTGACACCGCCCGCACAGATACGCAGTATTTT
. | . | TRBJ2-7 | TRBV2 | CASSELGPGYEQYF | TGTGCCAGCAGTGAATTGGGGCCTGGCTACGAGCAGTACTTC
. | . | TRBJ1-2 | TRBV4-3 | CASSQDRSGYGYTF | TGCGCCAGCAGCCAAGACAGGTCTGGCTATGGCTACACCTTC
. | . | TRBJ2-2 | TRBV30 | CAWSAGIKTGELFF | TGTGCCTGGAGTGCGGGGATCAAGACCGGGGAGCTGTTTTTT
. | . | TRBJ2-1 | TRBV9 | CASSKRRSGTSNYNEQFF | TGTGCCAGCAGCAAACGGCGTTCCGGGACAAGTAATTACAATGAGCAGTTCTTC
. | . | TRBJ2-5 | TRBV5-1 | CASSSGSVGQETQYF | TGCGCCAGCAGCTCCGGGAGCGTTGGCCAAGAGACCCAGTACTTC
TRBD1 | . | TRBJ1-2 | TRBV29-1 | CSVEHRGLVGYTF | TGCAGCGTTGAACATAGGGGGCTGGTTGGCTACACCTTC
. | . | TRBJ1-1 | TRBV4-3 | CASSQGVRGWNTEAFF | TGCGCCAGCAGCCAAGGTGTCCGGGGGTGGAACACTGAAGCTTTCTTT
TRBD2 | . | TRBJ2-3 | TRBV18 | CASLKGAGAPDTQYF | TGTGCCAGCCTGAAAGGAGCGGGAGCTCCAGATACGCAGTATTTT
TRBD1 | . | TRBJ2-7 | TRBV7-9 | CASSLAGQGKNEQYF | TGTGCCAGCAGCTTAGCCGGACAGGGAAAGAACGAGCAGTACTTC
TRBD1 | . | TRBJ1-2 | TRBV19 | CASSISNRGSVRHGYTF | TGTGCCAGTAGTATTTCGAACAGGGGTTCCGTAAGACATGGCTACACCTTC
. | . | TRBJ2-2 | TRBV9 | CASSADTVNTGELFF | TGTGCCAGCAGCGCCGACACTGTTAACACCGGGGAGCTGTTTTTT
TRBD1 | once | TRBJ2-2 | TRBV7-9 | CASSNGQGTGELFF | TGTGCCAGCAGCAATGGACAGGGCACCGGGGAGCTGTTTTTT